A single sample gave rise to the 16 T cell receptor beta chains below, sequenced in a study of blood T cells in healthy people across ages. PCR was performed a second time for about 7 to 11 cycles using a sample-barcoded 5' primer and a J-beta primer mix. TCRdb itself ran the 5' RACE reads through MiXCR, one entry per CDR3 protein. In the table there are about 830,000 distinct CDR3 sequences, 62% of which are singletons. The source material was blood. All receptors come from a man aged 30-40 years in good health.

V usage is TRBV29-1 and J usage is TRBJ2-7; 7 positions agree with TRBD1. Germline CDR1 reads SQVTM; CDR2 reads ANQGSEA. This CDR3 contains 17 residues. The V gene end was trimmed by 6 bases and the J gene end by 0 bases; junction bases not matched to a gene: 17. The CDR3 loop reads CSVIWAVRGGSSYEQYF. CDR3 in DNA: TGCAGCGTGATTTGGGCCGTTCGAGGGGGCTCCTCCTACGAGCAGTACTTC.

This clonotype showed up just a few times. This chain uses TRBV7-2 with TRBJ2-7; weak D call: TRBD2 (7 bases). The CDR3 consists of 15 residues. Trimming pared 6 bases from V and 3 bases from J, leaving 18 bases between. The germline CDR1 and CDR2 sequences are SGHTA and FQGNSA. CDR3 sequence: CASRPGLGGVYEQYF. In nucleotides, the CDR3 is TGTGCCAGCAGACCCGGACTAGGGGGAGTCTACGAGCAGTACTTC.

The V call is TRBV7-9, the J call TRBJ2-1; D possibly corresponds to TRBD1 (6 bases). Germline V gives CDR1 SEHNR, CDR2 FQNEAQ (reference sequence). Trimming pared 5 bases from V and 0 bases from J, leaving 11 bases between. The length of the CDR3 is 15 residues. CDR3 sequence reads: CASSHRASSYNEQFF. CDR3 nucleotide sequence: TGTGCCAGCAGCCACAGGGCCAGCTCCTACAATGAGCAGTTCTTC.

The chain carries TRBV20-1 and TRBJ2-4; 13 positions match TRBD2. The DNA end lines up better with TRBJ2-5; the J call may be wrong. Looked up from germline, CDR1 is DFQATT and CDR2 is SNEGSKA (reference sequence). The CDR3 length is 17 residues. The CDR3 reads CSARDPRLAGGRETQYF. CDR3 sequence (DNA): TGCAGTGCTAGAGATCCCCGACTAGCGGGGGGAAGAGAGACCCAGTACTTC.

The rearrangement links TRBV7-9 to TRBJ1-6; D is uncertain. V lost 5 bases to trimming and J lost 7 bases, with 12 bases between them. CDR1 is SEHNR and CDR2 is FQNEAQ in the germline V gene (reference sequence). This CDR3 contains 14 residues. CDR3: CASSRQVPNSPLHF. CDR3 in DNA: TGTGCCAGCAGCCGTCAGGTCCCCAATTCACCCCTCCACTTT.

CDR3 residues: CASSLGGGRYGYTF. CDR3 DNA: TGTGCCAGCAGCTTAGGCGGGGGCCGCTATGGCTACACCTTC. The chain combines TRBV7-2 with TRBJ1-2; D possibly corresponds to TRBD1 (6 bases). Trimming stripped 1 base from V and 4 bases from J, with 10 bases between. The length of the CDR3 is 14 residues. Germline CDR1 SGHTA, CDR2 FQGNSA.

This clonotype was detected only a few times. The CDR3 region has the DNA TGCGCCAGCAGCCAAGAAACTAGCGGCCAAGAGACCCAGTACTTC. This encodes CASSQETSGQETQYF. The chain carries TRBV4-1 and TRBJ2-5, with 8 bases aligning to TRBD2. CDR3 length: 15 residues. After removal of 0 bases from V and 1 base from J, the junction contained 1 base not matched to a gene. The V gene's germline CDR1 is MGHRA and CDR2 YSYEKL.

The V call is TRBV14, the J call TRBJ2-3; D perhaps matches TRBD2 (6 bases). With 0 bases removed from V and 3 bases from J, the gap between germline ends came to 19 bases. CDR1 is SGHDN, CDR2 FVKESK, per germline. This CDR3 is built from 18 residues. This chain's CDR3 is CASSQDRQGLLGTDTQYF. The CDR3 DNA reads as TGTGCCAGCAGCCAAGATCGGCAAGGACTACTAGGGACAGATACGCAGTATTTT.

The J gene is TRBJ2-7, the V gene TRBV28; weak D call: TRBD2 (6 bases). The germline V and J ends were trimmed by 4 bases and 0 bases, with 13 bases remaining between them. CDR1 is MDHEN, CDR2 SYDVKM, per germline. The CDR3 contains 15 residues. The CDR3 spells CASSSLGLSSYEQYF. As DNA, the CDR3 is TGTGCCAGCAGTTCCCTGGGACTGAGCTCCTACGAGCAGTACTTC. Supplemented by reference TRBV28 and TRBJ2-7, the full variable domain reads DVKVTQSSRYLVKRTGEKVFLECVQDMDHENMFWYRQDPGLGLRLIYFSYDVKMKEKGDIPEGYSVSREKKERFSLILESASTNQTSMYLCASSSLGLSSYEQYFGPGTRLTVT.

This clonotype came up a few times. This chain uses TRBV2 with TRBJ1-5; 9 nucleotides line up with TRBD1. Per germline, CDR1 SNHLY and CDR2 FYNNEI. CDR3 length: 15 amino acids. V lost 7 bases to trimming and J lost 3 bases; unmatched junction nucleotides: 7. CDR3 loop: CASKPGQGINQPQHF. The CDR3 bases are TGTGCCAGCAAACCGGGACAGGGTATCAATCAGCCCCAGCATTTT. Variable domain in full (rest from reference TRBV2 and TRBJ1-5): EPEVTQTPSHQVTQMGQEVILRCVPISNHLYFYWYRQILGQKVEFLVSFYNNEISEKSEIFDDQFSVERPDGSNFTLKIRSTKLEDSAMYFCASKPGQGINQPQHFGDGTRLSIL.

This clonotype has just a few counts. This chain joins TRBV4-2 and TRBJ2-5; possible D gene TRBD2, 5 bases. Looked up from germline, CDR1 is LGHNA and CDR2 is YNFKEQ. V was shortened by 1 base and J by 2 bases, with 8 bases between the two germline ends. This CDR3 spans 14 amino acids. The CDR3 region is CASSQGLSQETQYF. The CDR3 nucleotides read TGTGCCAGCAGCCAAGGACTATCTCAAGAGACCCAGTACTTC.

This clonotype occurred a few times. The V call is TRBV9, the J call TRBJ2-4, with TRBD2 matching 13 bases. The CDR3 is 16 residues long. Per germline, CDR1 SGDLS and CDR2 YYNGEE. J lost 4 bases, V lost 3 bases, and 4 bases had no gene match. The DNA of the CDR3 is TGTGCCAGCAGCGCACTAGCGGGGGGGAATAAAAACATTCAGTACTTC. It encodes CASSALAGGNKNIQYF. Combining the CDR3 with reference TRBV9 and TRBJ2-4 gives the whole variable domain DSGVTQTPKHLITATGQRVTLRCSPRSGDLSVYWYQQSLDQGLQFLIQYYNGEERAKGNILERFSAQQFPDLHSELNLSSLELGDSALYFCASSALAGGNKNIQYFGAGTRLSVL.

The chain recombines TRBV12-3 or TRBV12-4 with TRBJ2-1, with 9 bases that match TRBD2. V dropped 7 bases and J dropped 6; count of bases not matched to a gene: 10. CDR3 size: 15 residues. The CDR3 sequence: CASTPSGAAVNEQFF. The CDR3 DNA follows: TGTGCCAGCACTCCTAGCGGGGCCGCGGTCAATGAGCAGTTCTTC.

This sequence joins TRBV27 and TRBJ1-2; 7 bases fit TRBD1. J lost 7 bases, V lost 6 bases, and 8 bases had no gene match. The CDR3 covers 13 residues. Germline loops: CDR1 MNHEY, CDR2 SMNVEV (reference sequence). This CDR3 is CASSRDRVVGYTF. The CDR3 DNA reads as TGTGCCAGCAGCCGCGACAGGGTTGTTGGCTACACCTTC.

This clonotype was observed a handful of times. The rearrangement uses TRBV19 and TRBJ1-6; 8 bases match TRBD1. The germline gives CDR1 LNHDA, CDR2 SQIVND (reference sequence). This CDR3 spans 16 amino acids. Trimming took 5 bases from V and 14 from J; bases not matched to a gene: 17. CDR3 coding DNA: TGTGCCAGTAGTGCAAGAGGAGGACAGGGCCGTTCGGCCCTCCACTTT. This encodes CASSARGGQGRSALHF.

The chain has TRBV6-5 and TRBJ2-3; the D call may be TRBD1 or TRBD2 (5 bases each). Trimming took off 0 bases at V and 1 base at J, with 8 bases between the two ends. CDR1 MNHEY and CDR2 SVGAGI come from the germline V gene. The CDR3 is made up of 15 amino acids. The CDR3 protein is CASSYSGRGTDTQYF. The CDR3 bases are TGTGCCAGCAGTTACTCGGGACGGGGCACAGATACGCAGTATTTT.